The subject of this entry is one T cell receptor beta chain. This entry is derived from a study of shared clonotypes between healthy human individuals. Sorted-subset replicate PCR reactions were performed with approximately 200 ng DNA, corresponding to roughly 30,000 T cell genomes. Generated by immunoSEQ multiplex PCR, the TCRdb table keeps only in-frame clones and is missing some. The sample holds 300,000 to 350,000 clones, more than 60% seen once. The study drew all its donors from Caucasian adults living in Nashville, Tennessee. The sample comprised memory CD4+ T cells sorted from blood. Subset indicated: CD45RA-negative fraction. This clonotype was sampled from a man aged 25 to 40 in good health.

The CDR3 nucleotides are TGTGCCAGCAGTACAGGGTCCCAATTCACTGAAGCTTTCTTT. It yields the protein CASSTGSQFTEAFF. The V and J genes are TRBV2 and TRBJ1-1; tentative D call: TRBD1 (6 bases). This CDR3 region has 14 residues. The V gene's germline CDR1 is SNHLY and CDR2 FYNNEI. Trimming shortened V by 5 bases and J by 4 bases, and 14 bases separated the two germline ends.